This TCR beta chain was found in a study of shared clonotypes between healthy human individuals. Whole-study results and caveats: Between a few donors, naive CD4 clonotypes were shared at a level of about 5%. Sample collection involved blood only; tissue repertoires are likely different.

This CDR3 spans 13 amino acids. Trimming pared 5 bases from V and 0 bases from J, leaving 7 bases between. CDR1 and CDR2 (germline): LNHNV, YYDKDF (reference sequence). As regards this clone: Antigen unknown.

TCRdb's table, derived via immunoSEQ multiplex PCR, lists solely in-frame clones and lacks some. This sample has some 1,400,000 clones, with around 95% found just once. All participating donors were Caucasian adults from Nashville, Tennessee. What was sequenced was naive CD4+ T cells sorted from blood. Regarding subset: CD45RA+ positively selected. The chain has TRBV15 and TRBJ2-5, with D perhaps matching TRBD1 (6 bases). This receptor was taken from a man younger than 40 in good health. CDR3 nucleotides: TGTGCCACCAGCGCAGGGGACCAAGAGACCCAGTACTTC. Amino acids: CATSAGDQETQYF.